The 22 T cell receptor beta chains reported below all come from one sample, sequenced in a study of radiotherapy plus CTLA-4 blockade in lung cancer. Method: immunoSEQ multiplex PCR; TCRdb's copy keeps in-frame clones and lacks some. The table shows about 49,000 clones, with 85% occurring only once. The sample consisted of peripheral blood, taken from a patient treated with radiotherapy plus ipilimumab. The receptors stem from a human donor with non-small cell lung cancer whose response to radiotherapy plus ipilimumab could not be evaluated.

This chain connects TRBV28 to TRBJ1-2; 8 positions agree with TRBD1. Germline CDR1 is MDHEN and CDR2 is SYDVKM. The CDR3 covers 15 residues. V shed 2 bases, J shed 3 bases, and the junction held 5 bases outside the gene matches. For the CDR3, the DNA is TGTGCCAGCAGTTTACAGGGGGCTACTTACTATGGCTACACCTTC. It encodes CASSLQGATYYGYTF.

The rearrangement links TRBV19 to TRBJ2-4; D remains unclear. The V gene's germline CDR1 is LNHDA and CDR2 SQIVND (reference sequence). V was shortened by 1 base and J by 0 bases, with 7 bases between the two germline ends. The CDR3 is 15 amino acids. The DNA for the CDR3 is TGTGCCAGTAGTATAGGAGGATTAGCCAAAAACATTCAGTACTTC. It translates to CASSIGGLAKNIQYF.

The rearrangement links TRBV28 to TRBJ2-7, with TRBD1 identical over 8 bases. Per germline, CDR1 MDHEN and CDR2 SYDVKM. The CDR3 covers 14 residues. The V and J ends lost 10 bases and 0 bases, in that order; junction bases with no gene match: 8. The DNA for the CDR3 is TGTGCCACAATACCGGGACAGGTCTCCTACGAGCAGTACTTC. Translation gives CATIPGQVSYEQYF.

This chain connects TRBV27 to TRBJ2-2, with TRBD2 identical over 10 bases. CDR3 length: 16 residues. Germline-derived CDR1 and CDR2 are MNHEY and SMNVEV (reference sequence). V gave up 2 bases and J gave up 4 bases; unmatched junction bases: 4. The CDR3 coding sequence is TGTGCCAGCAGTTTAAAACTAGCGGGATTCACCGGGGAGCTGTTTTTT. As protein: CASSLKLAGFTGELFF.

The V call is TRBV25-1, the J call TRBJ1-3; no clear D. V lost 4 bases and J lost 7, with 5 bases in between. The CDR3 length is 11 residues. The germline gives CDR1 MGHDK, CDR2 SYGVNS. CDR3 protein: CASSGANTIYF. The CDR3 DNA reads TGTGCCAGCAGTGGAGCGAACACCATATATTTT.

This chain connects TRBV9 to TRBJ1-4, with D hard to call. Germline V CDR1 and CDR2: SGDLS, YYNGEE. The CDR3 runs to 13 residues. Trimming took 4 bases from V and 8 from J, leaving 12 bases between them. The CDR3 spells CASSPGPREKLFF. The CDR3 DNA follows: TGTGCCAGCAGCCCCGGCCCGCGGGAAAAACTGTTTTTT.

The rearrangement joins TRBV7-3 to TRBJ1-1; 8 bases map to TRBD1. CDR1 is SGHTA, CDR2 FQGTGA, per germline. Losses at the gene ends were 4 bases for V and 7 bases for J; bases not matched to a gene: 5. The CDR3 loop spans 13 amino acids. The CDR3: CASSSAGTGEAFF. The CDR3 DNA is TGTGCCAGCAGCTCCGCGGGGACAGGTGAAGCTTTCTTT.

The V call is TRBV19, the J call TRBJ2-6; possibly TRBD1 for D (6 bases). Germline CDR1 reads LNHDA; CDR2 reads SQIVND (reference sequence). The CDR3 spans 18 residues. Trimming shortened V by 1 base and J by 0 bases, and 13 bases separated the two germline ends. In DNA, the CDR3 is TGTGCCAGTAGTATAGTCCCGACAGGCCTCTCTGGGGCCAACGTCCTGACTTTC. Amino acids: CASSIVPTGLSGANVLTF.

The chain is built from TRBV19 and TRBJ1-2; 7 nucleotides match TRBD1. The CDR3 runs 13 residues. Trimming cost V 6 bases and J 8 bases; bases outside gene matches: 9. Germline-derived CDR1 and CDR2 are LNHDA and SQIVND (reference sequence). The CDR3 region is CASRTLGQEGYTF. The CDR3 bases are TGTGCCAGTAGGACACTCGGACAGGAGGGCTACACCTTC.

The genes are TRBV30 and TRBJ2-5, with no clear D. The length of the CDR3 is 13 residues. The germline V gene encodes CDR1 GTSNPN and CDR2 SVGIG (reference sequence). The germline V and J ends were trimmed by 1 base and 3 bases, with 9 bases remaining between them. The CDR3 is CAWSDNVKETQYF. CDR3 DNA sequence: TGTGCCTGGAGTGACAACGTTAAAGAGACCCAGTACTTC.

J is TRBJ2-5 and V is TRBV2; possible D gene TRBD1, 6 bases. Between the trimmed V and J ends, which lost 7 bases and 3 bases, there was a span of 18 bases. The CDR3 runs to 15 residues. From germline, CDR1 is SNHLY and CDR2 FYNNEI. The CDR3 DNA sequence: TGTGCCAGCACCCCAATGGGGGCGGGCGAAGAGACCCAGTACTTC. This gives the protein CASTPMGAGEETQYF.

This chain connects TRBV28 to TRBJ2-1; TRBD2 matches 9 bases. The V gene end was trimmed by 2 bases and the J gene end by 10 bases; junction bases not matched to a gene: 9. The CDR3 contains 15 residues. From germline, CDR1 is MDHEN and CDR2 SYDVKM. Here the CDR3 DNA reads TGTGCCAGCAGTTTAGCGGCTAGCGGGAATAGGGAGCAGTTCTTC. The encoded protein is CASSLAASGNREQFF.

This clone was observed a few times. Other DNA sequences in the sample encode the same CDR3. The rearrangement links TRBV28 to TRBJ1-5, with D maybe TRBD1 (5 bases). This CDR3 has 15 amino acids. From germline, CDR1 is MDHEN and CDR2 SYDVKM. Trimming left V 3 bases short and J 7 bases short, with 16 bases between. The CDR3 here is CASSLGQGFRQPQHF. The CDR3 nucleotides are TGTGCCAGCAGTTTGGGGCAGGGCTTCAGACAGCCCCAGCATTTT.

The gene calls are TRBV10-3 and TRBJ2-1; 16 positions match TRBD2. The J segment lost 0 bases and the V segment lost 3 bases, leaving 5 bases of the junction unmatched. Per germline, CDR1 ENHRY and CDR2 SYGVKD. The CDR3 has 19 amino acids. CDR3: CAISERGLAGGSSYNEQFF. The DNA of the CDR3 is TGTGCCATCAGTGAAAGGGGACTAGCGGGAGGGAGCTCCTACAATGAGCAGTTCTTC.

This clone was observed at least ten times. The gene calls are TRBV4-1 and TRBJ2-7, with 7 nucleotides matching TRBD2. Germline V gene data show CDR1 as MGHRA and CDR2 as YSYEKL. Trimming at V came to 3 bases and at J to 6 bases, leaving 8 bases not matched to a gene. CDR3 length equals 14 residues. As DNA, the CDR3 is TGCGCCAGCAGCCAGGGAGGGGAGGGCGGCGAGCAGTACTTC. Protein sequence: CASSQGGEGGEQYF.

The CDR3 nucleotides are TGTGCCAGCAGCACCGGACTAGCATTTCCCGAGCAGTACTTC. Translated: CASSTGLAFPEQYF. The chain is built from TRBV5-6 and TRBJ2-7, with TRBD2 identical over 8 bases. The germline CDR1 and CDR2 sequences are SGHDT and YYEEEE. The CDR3 is made up of 14 amino acids. J lost 6 bases, V lost 4 bases, and 9 bases had no gene match.

The chain employs TRBV9 and TRBJ1-5, with TRBD1 matching over 7 bases. J was trimmed by 0 bases and V by 4 bases; bases with no gene match: 4. The CDR3 consists of 15 residues. Germline V gene data show CDR1 as SGDLS and CDR2 as YYNGEE. In nucleotides, the CDR3 is TGTGCCAGCAGCTCACAGGGGCTTAGCAATCAGCCCCAGCATTTT. Translation: CASSSQGLSNQPQHF.

This clone was observed a single time. The V and J genes are TRBV19 and TRBJ1-4; 8 positions match TRBD1. Germline loops: CDR1 LNHDA, CDR2 SQIVND (reference sequence). The CDR3 contains 13 residues. J gave up 8 bases and V 8 bases, and 7 bases lay outside the gene matches. DNA for the CDR3: TGTGCCAGTGGAGGACAGGGAAAAGAAAAACTGTTTTTT. Residues: CASGGQGKEKLFF.

This clone was counted only a few times. The chain has TRBV7-2 and TRBJ2-1; TRBD2 matches at 7 bases. Germline trimming cut 2 bases from V and 8 bases from J; bases unmatched to any gene: 6. Germline CDR1 and CDR2: SGHTA and FQGNSA. CDR3 length: 14 amino acids. The DNA for the CDR3 is TGTGCCAGCAGCTTAAGGCGGCGGGAGCATGAGCAGTTCTTC. It specifies CASSLRRREHEQFF.

In its sample, this clone was seen once. The chain joins TRBV7-9 to TRBJ1-1; 7 nucleotides line up with TRBD1. V shed 6 bases and J 1 base; nucleotides not matched to a gene: 11. Looked up from germline, CDR1 is SEHNR and CDR2 is FQNEAQ (reference sequence). CDR3 size: 16 residues. The CDR3: CASRGQIKSGNTEAFF. DNA for the CDR3: TGTGCCAGCAGGGGACAGATTAAATCGGGGAACACTGAAGCTTTCTTT.

This chain links TRBV29-1 with TRBJ2-7, with 8 bases matching TRBD1. Germline trimming cut 8 bases from V and 3 bases from J; bases unmatched to any gene: 6. Germline V gene sequence: CDR1 SQVTM, CDR2 ANQGSEA. This CDR3 has 12 amino acids. CDR3 protein: CSTRQGLYEQYF. The DNA of the CDR3 is TGCAGCACCCGACAGGGGCTCTACGAGCAGTACTTC.

The chain carries TRBV28 and TRBJ2-2, with 9 bases that match TRBD1. Trimming cost V 5 bases and J 4 bases; bases outside gene matches: 11. From germline, CDR1 is MDHEN and CDR2 SYDVKM. The CDR3 consists of 17 residues. The DNA of the CDR3 is TGTGCCAGCAGTAGGACAGGGGCCGCTTCGGGCACCGGGGAGCTGTTTTTT. Its translation is CASSRTGAASGTGELFF. Full variable domain (rest looked up from reference TRBV28 and TRBJ2-2): DVKVTQSSRYLVKRTGEKVFLECVQDMDHENMFWYRQDPGLGLRLIYFSYDVKMKEKGDIPEGYSVSREKKERFSLILESASTNQTSMYLCASSRTGAASGTGELFFGEGSRLTVL.